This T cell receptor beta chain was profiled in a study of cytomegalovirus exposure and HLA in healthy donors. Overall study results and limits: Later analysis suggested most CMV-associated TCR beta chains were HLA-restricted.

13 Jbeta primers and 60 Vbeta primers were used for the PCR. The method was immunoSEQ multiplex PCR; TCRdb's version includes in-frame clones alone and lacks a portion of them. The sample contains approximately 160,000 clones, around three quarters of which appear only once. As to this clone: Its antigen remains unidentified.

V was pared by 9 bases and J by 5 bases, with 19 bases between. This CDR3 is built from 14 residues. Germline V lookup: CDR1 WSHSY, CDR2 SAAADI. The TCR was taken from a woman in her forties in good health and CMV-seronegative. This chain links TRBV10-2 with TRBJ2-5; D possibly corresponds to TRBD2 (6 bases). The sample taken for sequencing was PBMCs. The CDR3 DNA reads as TGCGCCAGTTCCTCGGGGGTAGACGGGGAGACCCAGTACTTC. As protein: CASSSGVDGETQYF.